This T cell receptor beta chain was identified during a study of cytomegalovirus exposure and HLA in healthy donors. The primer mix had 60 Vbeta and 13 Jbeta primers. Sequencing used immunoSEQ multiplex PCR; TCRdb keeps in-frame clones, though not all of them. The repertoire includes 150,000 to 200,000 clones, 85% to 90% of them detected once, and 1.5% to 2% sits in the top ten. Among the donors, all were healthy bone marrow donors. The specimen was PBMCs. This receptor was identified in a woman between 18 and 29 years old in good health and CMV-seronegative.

The CDR3 here is CASSSYSTGNTGELFF. The DNA for the CDR3 is TGTGCCAGCAGCTCCTATAGCACAGGAAACACCGGGGAGCTGTTTTTT. The rearrangement uses TRBV7-6 and TRBJ2-2, with a weak D call TRBD1 (5 bases). V was shortened by 4 bases and J by 2 bases, with 14 bases between the two germline ends. The CDR3 contains 16 residues. Looked up from germline, CDR1 is SGHVS and CDR2 is FNYEAQ.